A selection of T cell receptor beta chains follows, all from one sample in a study of cytomegalovirus exposure and HLA in healthy donors. The repertoire was sequenced with immunoSEQ multiplex PCR; TCRdb's copy has only in-frame clones and lacks some. The top ten clones hold approximately 3.1% of a sample with 150,000 or so clones, around 78% of them seen once. What was sequenced was PBMCs. Receptors were obtained from a woman aged 40 to 49 in good health and CMV-seronegative. CDR3s include the opening cysteine and the closing phenylalanine or tryptophan. The D gene is left open where the match is weak. For some rows the clone size is stated as once, few or many, or as a class when expanded; others skip it.

TGTGCCAGCAGCTCACACCCGGGACAGGGGCTCTTC,CASSSHPGQGLF,.,TRBV5-6,TRBD1,TRBJ2-4
TGTGCCGCTAGCGGGGGGGCCTACAATGAGCAGTTCTTC,CAASGGAYNEQFF,.,TRBV11-2,TRBD2,TRBJ2-1
TGTGCCAGTAGTATTACCAGCAGGGGTGGCTACGAGCAGTACTTC,CASSITSRGGYEQYF,.,TRBV19,.,TRBJ2-7
TGTGCCAGCAGCCGATCCGGGGAATTTGAAAAACTGTTTTTT,CASSRSGEFEKLFF,.,TRBV7-6,.,TRBJ1-4
TGTGCCAGCAGTGAAGGGGGACAGGGCGGGGTAACGCCCCAGCATTTT,CASSEGGQGGVTPQHF,once,TRBV25-1,TRBD1,TRBJ1-5
TGTGCCAGCTCTCAGGGACAGTACAATGAGCAGTTCTTC,CASSQGQYNEQFF,.,TRBV18,TRBD1,TRBJ2-1
TGTGCGAGTTCAAGGGGGGGGAGCACAGATACGCAGTATTTT,CASSRGGSTDTQYF,.,TRBV27,.,TRBJ2-3
TGTGCCAGCAGTGAAGCGCGAAACTCCTACGAGCAGTACTTC,CASSEARNSYEQYF,.,TRBV2,.,TRBJ2-7
TGTGCCAGCAGCTTTCGCCCCGACAGGGTATTTAACAATGAGCAGTTCTTC,CASSFRPDRVFNNEQFF,.,TRBV7-9,TRBD1,TRBJ2-1
TGTGCCAGCTCACCGAGTGGCACTGAAGCTTTCTTT,CASSPSGTEAFF,.,TRBV18,.,TRBJ1-1
TGCGCCAGCAGCTTGGTAATTAACTATGGCTACACCTTC,CASSLVINYGYTF,.,TRBV5-1,.,TRBJ1-2
TGTGCCAGCAGTTCCCCGGGGACTTACACTGAAGCTTTCTTT,CASSSPGTYTEAFF,.,TRBV28,.,TRBJ1-1
TGCGCCAGCAGCTTATACCTGTCCGGGACAGGGGGCCTCCCGAACACTGAAGCTTTCTTT,CASSLYLSGTGGLPNTEAFF,.,TRBV5-1,TRBD1,TRBJ1-1
TGTGCCAGCAAGGAGGAACAGGGGCGGGGTTCACCCCTCCACTTT,CASKEEQGRGSPLHF,.,TRBV27,TRBD1,TRBJ1-6
TGTGCCAGCAGCCCCAGCGGGGGGAGGGGTAATAAGGAGACCCAGTACTTC,CASSPSGGRGNKETQYF,.,TRBV7-7,TRBD2,TRBJ2-5
TGCGCCAGCAGCTATACGACAGGGGACGAGCAGTACTTC,CASSYTTGDEQYF,.,TRBV5-1,TRBD1,TRBJ2-7
TGTGCCAGCAGGCCCGGGACAGCGCGCGGTGAGCAGTTCTTC,CASRPGTARGEQFF,.,TRBV6-6,TRBD1,TRBJ2-1
TGTGCCAGCAGTGAAGCTCGTGCGGCTGGCACAGATACGCAGTATTTT,CASSEARAAGTDTQYF,.,TRBV6-1,.,TRBJ2-3
TGTGCCAGCAGTTTTACAGGCCTGTTGACAGATACGCAGTATTTT,CASSFTGLLTDTQYF,.,TRBV28,.,TRBJ2-3
TGTGCCAGCAGCAAGGGACAGAACACTGAAGCTTTCTTT,CASSKGQNTEAFF,few,TRBV7-9,.,TRBJ1-1
TGTGCCAGCAGCTTATCGCCTCTAGCGGGCGCCCAGTATTTT,CASSLSPLAGAQYF,.,TRBV7-2,TRBD2,TRBJ2-3
TGCAGTGCTAGTACAGGGCATGGCTACACCTTC,CSASTGHGYTF,.,TRBV20-1,.,TRBJ1-2
TGTGCTAGTGGTTCCGGGGTGCATACGCAGTATTTT,CASGSGVHTQYF,.,TRBV12-5,.,TRBJ2-3
TGCGCCAGCAGCTTGGGGAGGACAGGGGTCTTGCCAGATACGCAGTATTTT,CASSLGRTGVLPDTQYF,few,TRBV5-1,TRBD1,TRBJ2-3
TGTGCCAGCAGCTCATGGGGCAGCTACTCTGGAAACACCATATATTTT,CASSSWGSYSGNTIYF,.,TRBV7-9,.,TRBJ1-3
TGTGCCAGCAGCCTCGGGACAGTAAACACTGAAGCTTTCTTT,CASSLGTVNTEAFF,.,TRBV5-4,TRBD1,TRBJ1-1
TGTGCCAGCAGCTTAGGAGCGGGGGTCGGAGAGACCCAGTACTTC,CASSLGAGVGETQYF,once,TRBV7-9,TRBD2,TRBJ2-5
TGTGCCAGCAGTCCGGACAGGTGGTCTGGAAACACCATATATTTT,CASSPDRWSGNTIYF,.,TRBV6-5,TRBD1,TRBJ1-3
TGCGCCAGCATGGCTAGCGGGGGGAATTGGTACGAGCAGTACTTC,CASMASGGNWYEQYF,.,TRBV5-1,TRBD2,TRBJ2-7